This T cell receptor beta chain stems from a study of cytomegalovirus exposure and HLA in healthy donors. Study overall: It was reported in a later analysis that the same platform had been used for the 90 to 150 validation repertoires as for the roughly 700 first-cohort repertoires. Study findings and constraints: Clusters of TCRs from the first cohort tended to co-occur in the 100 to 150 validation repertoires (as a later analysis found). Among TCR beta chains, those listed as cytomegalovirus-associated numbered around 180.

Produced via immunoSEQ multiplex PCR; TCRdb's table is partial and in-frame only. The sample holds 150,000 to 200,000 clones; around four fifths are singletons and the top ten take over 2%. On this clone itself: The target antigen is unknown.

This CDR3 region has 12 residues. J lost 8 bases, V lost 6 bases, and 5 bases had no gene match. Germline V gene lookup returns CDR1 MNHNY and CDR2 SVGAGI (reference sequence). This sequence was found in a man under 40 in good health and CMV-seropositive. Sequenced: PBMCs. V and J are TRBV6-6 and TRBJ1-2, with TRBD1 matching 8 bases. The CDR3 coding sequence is TGTGCCAGCAGGACAGGGGAGCGAGGCTACACCTTC. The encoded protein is CASRTGERGYTF.